These 30 T cell receptor beta chains originate from one sample sequenced in a study of PD-L1 blockade in urothelial cancer. Generated by immunoSEQ multiplex PCR, the TCRdb table keeps only in-frame clones and is missing some. The sample lists 25,000 to 30,000 clones, more than 85% occurring once. The sequencing used PBMCs, collected around atezolizumab (anti-PD-L1) treatment. Receptors originate from a man aged 50 to 59 with urothelial cancer.

The gene calls are TRBV13 and TRBJ2-4; 11 bases fit TRBD1. The CDR3 has 17 amino acids. Losses at the gene ends were 4 bases for V and 8 bases for J; bases not matched to a gene: 13. Germline CDR1 PRHDT, CDR2 FYEKMQ (reference sequence). CDR3: CASSSRTGGAGMDIQYF. In DNA form, the CDR3 reads TGTGCCAGCAGCTCGAGGACAGGGGGCGCCGGTATGGACATTCAGTACTTC.

This chain uses TRBV19 with TRBJ2-7, with 8 nucleotides matching TRBD2. J was trimmed by 6 bases and V by 7 bases; bases with no gene match: 11. The length of the CDR3 is 14 residues. Germline-derived CDR1 and CDR2 are LNHDA and SQIVND (reference sequence). The CDR3 loop is CASTKTRAGGEQYF. In DNA form, the CDR3 reads TGTGCCAGTACTAAGACTAGGGCGGGAGGCGAGCAGTACTTC.

The chain is built from TRBV7-9 and TRBJ2-1, with 7 bases that match TRBD1. The CDR3 sequence is 15 residues long. V shed 4 bases and J 5 bases; nucleotides not matched to a gene: 8. Germline assignment: CDR1 SEHNR and CDR2 FQNEAQ (reference sequence). The CDR3 is CASSSAGTDNNEQFF. In DNA, the CDR3 is TGTGCCAGCAGCTCGGCCGGGACAGATAACAATGAGCAGTTCTTC.

This clone appeared a single time. The J gene is TRBJ2-7, the V gene TRBV11-2; 8 bases align to TRBD2. Germline trimming cut 5 bases from V and 0 bases from J; bases unmatched to any gene: 6. The CDR3 is made up of 15 amino acids. Germline assignment: CDR1 SGHAT and CDR2 FQNNGV. DNA for the CDR3: TGTGCCAGCAGCCAAACTAGCGGCAGCTCCTACGAGCAGTACTTC. Translated, it gives CASSQTSGSSYEQYF.

The gene calls are TRBV15 and TRBJ2-4, with 13 bases aligning to TRBD2. From germline, CDR1 is LNHNV and CDR2 YYDKDF (reference sequence). Trimming at V came to 3 bases and at J to 10 bases, leaving 3 bases not matched to a gene. The CDR3 extends over 14 amino acids. The CDR3, as DNA: TGTGCCACCAGCAGGGGACTAGCGGGATGGATTCAGTACTTC. Translation: CATSRGLAGWIQYF.

The J gene is TRBJ1-2, the V gene TRBV28, with D perhaps TRBD1 (5 bases). The V end lost 8 bases, the J end lost 8 bases, and 18 bases lay between the germline ends. This CDR3 spans 13 amino acids. Germline assignment: CDR1 MDHEN and CDR2 SYDVKM. In DNA form, the CDR3 reads TGTGCCAGCGACCGTAAACGGGGGTGGGGCTACACCTTC. This codes for CASDRKRGWGYTF.

The V call is TRBV28, the J call TRBJ2-1; 9 bases agree with TRBD1. The CDR3 has 16 amino acids. Looked up from germline, CDR1 is MDHEN and CDR2 is SYDVKM. J lost 7 bases, V lost 2 bases, and 9 bases had no gene match. In DNA form, the CDR3 reads TGTGCCAGCAGTTTACTCGGGACAGGGCGGCTGAATGAGCAGTTCTTC. Its protein product is CASSLLGTGRLNEQFF.

This clone was found a few times. The chain combines TRBV19 with TRBJ2-2; TRBD1 is a possible D gene (6 bases). The V gene's germline CDR1 is LNHDA and CDR2 SQIVND (reference sequence). V was clipped by 9 bases and J by 0 bases, with 11 bases between them. CDR3 length: 14 amino acids. CDR3 sequence reads: CASTDRPNTGELFF. Written as DNA, the CDR3 is TGTGCCAGCACCGACAGGCCGAACACCGGGGAGCTGTTTTTT.

The V call is TRBV11-2, the J call TRBJ2-3; 8 positions agree with TRBD1. V shed 5 bases and J 3 bases; nucleotides not matched to a gene: 10. The CDR3 sequence is 16 residues long. CDR1 SGHAT and CDR2 FQNNGV come from the germline V gene. The CDR3 here is CASSLWGTGATDTQYF. Written as DNA, the CDR3 is TGTGCCAGCAGCCTTTGGGGGACAGGAGCAACAGATACGCAGTATTTT.

The chain recombines TRBV27 with TRBJ1-6, with 8 bases aligning to TRBD1. This CDR3 comprises 16 residues. J was trimmed by 0 bases and V by 8 bases; bases with no gene match: 6. Per the germline V gene, CDR1 is MNHEY and CDR2 is SMNVEV (reference sequence). Here the CDR3 DNA reads TGTGCCAGCGGCCGGGACAGGAGCTCCTATAATTCACCCCTCCACTTT. As protein: CASGRDRSSYNSPLHF.

CDR3 sequence reads: CASGQGLNEQYF. CDR3 DNA: TGTGCCAGCGGACAGGGGTTGAACGAGCAGTACTTC. The chain couples TRBV19 to TRBJ2-7; 9 bases agree with TRBD1. CDR3 size: 12 residues. Germline lookup yields CDR1 LNHDA and CDR2 SQIVND (reference sequence). With 9 bases clipped from V and 5 bases from J, the junction kept 5 bases outside the gene matches.

The chain combines TRBV11-2 with TRBJ2-3; no firm D call. The CDR3 contains 17 residues. The germline CDR1 and CDR2 sequences are SGHAT and FQNNGV. Trimming pared 5 bases from V and 0 bases from J, leaving 18 bases between. DNA for the CDR3: TGTGCCAGCAGCCAAAGGAGTCCAGCGACTAGCACAGATACGCAGTATTTT. Amino acid sequence: CASSQRSPATSTDTQYF.

The chain carries TRBV27 and TRBJ1-5; 9 bases match TRBD1. CDR1 is MNHEY, CDR2 SMNVEV, per germline (reference sequence). This CDR3 spans 19 amino acids. With V trimmed by 7 bases and J by 5 bases, 21 bases remained unmatched. CDR3 coding DNA: TGTGCCAGCACAGTTTGGTCCACCGGGACAGGGTTCCAGGATCAGCCCCAGCATTTT. Residues: CASTVWSTGTGFQDQPQHF.

The chain links TRBV29-1 to TRBJ2-7; TRBD1 matches 8 bases. The CDR3 runs 14 residues. CDR1 is SQVTM, CDR2 ANQGSEA, per germline. The J segment lost 5 bases and the V segment lost 1 base, leaving 7 bases of the junction unmatched. CDR3 sequence reads: CSVEAQQGGDEQYF. As DNA, the CDR3 is TGCAGCGTTGAAGCGCAACAGGGGGGTGACGAGCAGTACTTC.

The chain carries TRBV27 and TRBJ2-7; D is uncertain. V dropped 5 bases and J dropped 5 bases, with 10 bases sitting between them. The CDR3 runs 12 residues. Germline V gene lookup returns CDR1 MNHEY and CDR2 SMNVEV (reference sequence). The CDR3 sequence: CASSVPSDEQYF. In nucleotides, the CDR3 is TGTGCCAGCAGTGTCCCTTCCGACGAGCAGTACTTC.

This sequence joins TRBV4-3 and TRBJ2-1; TRBD2 might be the D (5 bases). Trimming pared 0 bases from V and 0 bases from J, leaving 12 bases between. Germline V gene lookup returns CDR1 LGHNA and CDR2 YSLEER. The CDR3 totals 17 residues. In DNA, the CDR3 is TGCGCCAGCAGCCAAGAAATTGGCACTAGCTCCTACAATGAGCAGTTCTTC. It encodes CASSQEIGTSSYNEQFF.

The chain is built from TRBV28 and TRBJ2-7, with 7 bases identical to TRBD2. The CDR3 runs 16 residues. Trimming cost V 5 bases and J 3 bases; bases outside gene matches: 13. Germline CDR1 and CDR2: MDHEN and SYDVKM. CDR3 nucleotides: TGTGCCAGCAGTCATACTAGCGTCGGTGTGGGCTACGAGCAGTACTTC. The encoded protein is CASSHTSVGVGYEQYF.

The CDR3 sequence is CASSGTSGSEDEQFF. The CDR3 DNA reads TGTGCCAGTAGTGGGACTAGCGGGAGTGAAGATGAGCAGTTCTTC. The rearrangement links TRBV19 to TRBJ2-1, with TRBD2 matching 14 bases. Per the germline V gene, CDR1 is LNHDA and CDR2 is SQIVND (reference sequence). V lost 5 bases, J lost 8 bases, and 5 bases stayed unmatched. The CDR3 is made up of 15 amino acids. Together with reference TRBV19 and TRBJ2-1, the CDR3 gives the full variable domain: DGGITQSPKYLFRKEGQNVTLSCEQNLNHDAMYWYRQDPGQGLRLIYYSQIVNDFQKGDIAEGYSVSREKKESFPLTVTSAQKNPTAFYLCASSGTSGSEDEQFFGPGTRLTVL.

CDR3 residues: CASSVYGHYEQYF. In nucleotides, the CDR3 is TGTGCCAGCAGCGTCTATGGACACTACGAGCAGTACTTC. The chain recombines TRBV7-2 with TRBJ2-7; a possible D gene is TRBD1 (5 bases). Germline assignment: CDR1 SGHTA and CDR2 FQGNSA. This CDR3 spans 13 amino acids. V was trimmed by 5 bases and J by 3 bases, leaving 11 bases between them. The full variable domain, in which reference TRBV7-2 and TRBJ2-7 provide the parts outside the CDR3, is GAGVSQSPSNKVTEKGKDVELRCDPISGHTALYWYRQSLGQGLEFLIYFQGNSAPDKSGLPSDRFSAERTGGSVSTLTIQRTQQEDSAVYLCASSVYGHYEQYFGPGTRLTVT.

The V and J genes are TRBV18 and TRBJ1-6; the D is unclear. Deletions cut 0 bases from V and 6 bases from J, with 9 bases between. Germline V gene lookup returns CDR1 KGHSH and CDR2 LQKENI. The length of the CDR3 is 15 residues. The CDR3 sequence is CASSPPGSLNSPLHF. DNA for the CDR3: TGTGCCAGCTCACCACCGGGGAGCCTTAATTCACCCCTCCACTTT.

The V and J genes are TRBV30 and TRBJ1-2; TRBD1 agrees at 8 bases. The CDR3 loop spans 11 amino acids. Looked up from germline, CDR1 is GTSNPN and CDR2 is SVGIG (reference sequence). The junction had 4 bases not matched to a gene; V was cut back by 5 bases and J by 8 bases. The CDR3 DNA reads as TGTGCCTGGTCAGGGGGCGGAGGCTACACCTTC. Its protein product is CAWSGGGGYTF.

The J gene is TRBJ2-7, the V gene TRBV10-3; tentative D call: TRBD2 (6 bases). V lost 11 bases, J lost 0 bases, and 14 bases lay in between. The CDR3 covers 13 residues. Germline V gene lookup returns CDR1 ENHRY and CDR2 SYGVKD. CDR3 in DNA: TGTGCCTCGTCGATAGCGGACTCCTACGAGCAGTACTTC. This translates into CASSIADSYEQYF.

The CDR3 here is CASRLLAGEHEQFF. The CDR3 DNA follows: TGTGCCAGCAGATTACTAGCGGGAGAGCATGAGCAGTTCTTC. This chain joins TRBV28 and TRBJ2-1; the match to TRBD2 covers 11 bases. The J segment lost 8 bases and the V segment lost 6 bases, leaving 6 bases of the junction unmatched. The CDR3 sequence is 14 residues long. Germline CDR1 and CDR2: MDHEN and SYDVKM.

V and J are TRBV6-1 and TRBJ2-1; 7 bases are shared with TRBD2. The CDR3 spans 14 residues. With 10 bases clipped from V and 6 bases from J, the junction kept 12 bases outside the gene matches. Germline CDR1 is MNHNS and CDR2 is SASEGT. DNA of the CDR3: TGTGCCACCGTACTAGCGCCCGTGCGCAATGAGCAGTTCTTC. It specifies CATVLAPVRNEQFF.

Relative to its sample, this clone is medium-sized. The chain carries TRBV7-8 and TRBJ1-2; possible D gene TRBD1, 5 bases. Looked up from germline, CDR1 is SGHVS and CDR2 is FQNEAQ. This CDR3 is built from 15 residues. V dropped 1 base and J dropped 5 bases, with 14 bases sitting between them. The CDR3, as DNA: TGTGCCAGCAGCTTAGTACCGCAGGGCCAGTATGGCTACACCTTC. This sequence encodes CASSLVPQGQYGYTF.

This chain joins TRBV4-1 and TRBJ2-3; D remains ambiguous. The CDR3 consists of 13 residues. V was clipped by 2 bases and J by 4 bases, with 7 bases between them. CDR1 is MGHRA, CDR2 YSYEKL, per germline. The CDR3 DNA sequence: TGCGCCAGCAGCCAATCCCTAGCAGATACGCAGTATTTT. Protein product: CASSQSLADTQYF.

The chain recombines TRBV19 with TRBJ2-7; 13 nucleotides line up with TRBD2. Germline V gives CDR1 LNHDA, CDR2 SQIVND (reference sequence). This CDR3 is 16 amino acids long. V gave up 5 bases and J gave up 3 bases; unmatched junction bases: 7. CDR3 nucleotide sequence: TGTGCCAGTAGTGCCCGGACTAGCGGGAGACACTACGAGCAGTACTTC. This translates into CASSARTSGRHYEQYF.

The chain recombines TRBV6-5 with TRBJ2-5, with TRBD1 as a possible D gene (6 bases). The CDR3 is 14 amino acids. V was cut by 8 bases and J by 3 bases, with 16 bases left in between. Germline V gives CDR1 MNHEY, CDR2 SVGAGI. Here the CDR3 DNA reads TGTGCCAGCTCTCCTTGGGACAAGAAAGAGACCCAGTACTTC. This codes for CASSPWDKKETQYF.

The genes are TRBV19 and TRBJ1-2; tentatively, D is TRBD1 (6 bases). The CDR3 is 11 residues long. Trimming removed 4 bases at V and 7 bases at J, with 7 bases between. Germline lookup yields CDR1 LNHDA and CDR2 SQIVND (reference sequence). The CDR3 DNA reads as TGTGCCAGTAGTAAACAGGGTGGCTACACCTTC. Translated, it gives CASSKQGGYTF.

This clone was seen a single time. The rearrangement links TRBV29-1 to TRBJ2-7, with 11 bases that match TRBD1. This CDR3 spans 14 amino acids. J lost 2 bases, V lost 4 bases, and 4 bases had no gene match. Germline values: CDR1 SQVTM, CDR2 ANQGSEA. The CDR3 bases are TGCAGCGTTGGCCAGGGACAGGGGGCCTACGAGCAGTACTTC. As protein: CSVGQGQGAYEQYF.